The clone carrying this TCR beta chain was detected only once. The data are from a study of blood T cell repertoires in COVID-19. TCRdb's copy holds only in-frame clones and misses some; the assay was immunoSEQ multiplex PCR. This table has about 270,000 clones, about nine tenths appearing once. The sequence came from a man between 18 and 35 years old who had recovered from COVID-19. The specimen was PBMCs or T cells enriched from blood (not recorded which).

CDR3 residues: CASRKGTGGVAKNIQYF. In DNA form, the CDR3 reads TGTGCCAGCCGGAAGGGAACCGGGGGAGTAGCCAAAAACATTCAGTACTTC. The chain joins TRBV2 to TRBJ2-4; possibly TRBD2 for D (6 bases). V lost 8 bases, J lost 0 bases, and 20 bases lay in between. Per germline, CDR1 SNHLY and CDR2 FYNNEI. This CDR3 region has 17 residues.